This T cell receptor (beta chain) was sequenced for a study of siplizumab effects on memory and regulatory T cells. The junction had 5 bases not matched to a gene; V was cut back by 4 bases and J by 8 bases. CDR3 length: 12 amino acids. From germline, CDR1 is SGHNT and CDR2 YYREEE (reference sequence). Assays covered around 100,000 TCR templates per sample. Data came from immunoSEQ multiplex PCR; TCRdb stores just in-frame clones and leaves some out. The sample includes roughly 64,000 clones, around 96% of them seen just once. This clonotype originated in a human donor in good health. The chain is built from TRBV5-4 and TRBJ1-1; TRBD1 matches at 7 bases. The specimen sequenced was naive CD8+ T cells sorted from blood. CDR3 DNA: TGTGCCAGCAGCACCGGACAGGTCGAAGCTTTCTTT. This codes for CASSTGQVEAFF.